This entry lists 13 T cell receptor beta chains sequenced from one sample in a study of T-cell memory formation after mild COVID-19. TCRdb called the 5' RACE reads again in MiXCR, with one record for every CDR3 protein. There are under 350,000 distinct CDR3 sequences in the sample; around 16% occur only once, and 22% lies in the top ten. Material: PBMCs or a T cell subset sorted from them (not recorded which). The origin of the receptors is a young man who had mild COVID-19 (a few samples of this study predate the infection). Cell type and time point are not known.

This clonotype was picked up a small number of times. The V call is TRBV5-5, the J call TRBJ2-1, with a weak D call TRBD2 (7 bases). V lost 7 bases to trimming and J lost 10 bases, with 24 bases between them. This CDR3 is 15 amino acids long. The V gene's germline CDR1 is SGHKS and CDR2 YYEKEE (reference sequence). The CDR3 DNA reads TGTGCCAGCGGATCCAGGCCCGCGGGGGCAGGAGAGCAGTTCTTC. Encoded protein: CASGSRPAGAGEQFF. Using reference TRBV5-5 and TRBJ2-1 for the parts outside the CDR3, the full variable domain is DAGVTQSPTHLIKTRGQQVTLRCSPISGHKSVSWYQQVLGQGPQFIFQYYEKEERGRGNFPDRFSARQFPNYSSELNVNALLLGDSALYLCASGSRPAGAGEQFFGPGTRLTVL.

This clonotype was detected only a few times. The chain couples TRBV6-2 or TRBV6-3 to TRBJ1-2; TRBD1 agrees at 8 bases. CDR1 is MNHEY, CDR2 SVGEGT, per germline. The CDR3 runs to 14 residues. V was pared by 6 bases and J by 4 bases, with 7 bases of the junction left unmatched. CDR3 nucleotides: TGTGCCAGCAGCCCTATGGACAGGGTCTATGGCTACACCTTC. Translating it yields CASSPMDRVYGYTF.

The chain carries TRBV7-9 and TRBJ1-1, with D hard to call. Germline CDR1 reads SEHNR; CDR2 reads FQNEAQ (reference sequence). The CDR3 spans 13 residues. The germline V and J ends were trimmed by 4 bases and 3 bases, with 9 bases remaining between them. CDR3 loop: CASSSDGYTEAFF. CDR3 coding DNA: TGTGCCAGCAGCTCGGACGGTTACACTGAAGCTTTCTTT. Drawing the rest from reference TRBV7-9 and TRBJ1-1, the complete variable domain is DTGVSQNPRHKITKRGQNVTFRCDPISEHNRLYWYRQTLGQGPEFLTYFQNEAQLEKSRLLSDRFSAERPKGSFSTLEIQRTEQGDSAMYLCASSSDGYTEAFFGQGTRLTVV.

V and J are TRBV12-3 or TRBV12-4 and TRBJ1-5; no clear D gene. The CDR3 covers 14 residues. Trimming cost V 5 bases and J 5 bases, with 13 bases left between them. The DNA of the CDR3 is TGTGCCAGCAGTCGGACCCTTGGGGATCAGCCCCAGCATTTT. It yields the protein CASSRTLGDQPQHF.

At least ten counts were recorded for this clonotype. CDR3 amino acids: CASSQSRFRGHTQETQYF. In DNA, the CDR3 is TGTGCCAGCAGCCAGTCGCGATTCAGGGGGCATACCCAAGAGACCCAGTACTTC. The chain carries TRBV3-1 and TRBJ2-5; 8 nucleotides line up with TRBD1. V lost 3 bases to trimming and J lost 1 base; unmatched junction nucleotides: 13. The CDR3 has 18 amino acids. CDR1 is LGHDT and CDR2 is YNNKEL in the germline V gene (reference sequence).

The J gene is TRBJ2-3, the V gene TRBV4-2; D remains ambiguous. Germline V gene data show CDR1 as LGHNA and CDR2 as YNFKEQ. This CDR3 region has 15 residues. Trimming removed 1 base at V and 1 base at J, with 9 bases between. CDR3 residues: CASSQGDEGTDTQYF. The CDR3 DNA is TGTGCCAGCAGCCAAGGCGATGAGGGCACAGATACGCAGTATTTT.

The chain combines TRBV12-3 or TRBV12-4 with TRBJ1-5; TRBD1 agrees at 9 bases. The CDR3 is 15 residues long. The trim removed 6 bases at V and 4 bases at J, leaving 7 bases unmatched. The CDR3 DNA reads TGTGCCAGCAGCTTGGACAGGGGTCTAAATCAGCCCCAGCATTTT. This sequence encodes CASSLDRGLNQPQHF.

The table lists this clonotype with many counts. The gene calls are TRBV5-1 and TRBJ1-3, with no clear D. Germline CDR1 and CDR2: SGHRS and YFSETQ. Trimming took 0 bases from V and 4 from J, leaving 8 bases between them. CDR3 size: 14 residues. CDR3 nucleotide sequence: TGCGCCAGCAGCTTGGCAGACCTCGGAAACACCATATATTTT. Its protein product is CASSLADLGNTIYF.

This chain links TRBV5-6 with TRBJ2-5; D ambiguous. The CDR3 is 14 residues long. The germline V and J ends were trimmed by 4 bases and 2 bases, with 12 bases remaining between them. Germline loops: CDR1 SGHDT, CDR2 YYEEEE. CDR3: CASSRPGLQETQYF. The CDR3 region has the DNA TGTGCCAGCAGCAGGCCGGGCCTTCAAGAGACCCAGTACTTC.

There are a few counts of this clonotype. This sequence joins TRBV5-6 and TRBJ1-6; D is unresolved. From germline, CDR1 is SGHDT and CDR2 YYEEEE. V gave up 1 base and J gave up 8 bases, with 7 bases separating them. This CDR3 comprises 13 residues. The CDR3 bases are TGTGCCAGCAGCTTGTGGCTTGATTCACCCCTCCACTTT. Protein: CASSLWLDSPLHF.

The CDR3 coding sequence is TGTGCCAGCAGCCCCCTGGGACAGTCGCTAGCCAAAAACATTCAGTACTTC. Translating it yields CASSPLGQSLAKNIQYF. The genes are TRBV7-2 and TRBJ2-4; TRBD1 matches 7 bases. Germline CDR1 reads SGHTA; CDR2 reads FQGNSA. This CDR3 comprises 17 residues. V shed 5 bases and J 0 bases; nucleotides not matched to a gene: 10.

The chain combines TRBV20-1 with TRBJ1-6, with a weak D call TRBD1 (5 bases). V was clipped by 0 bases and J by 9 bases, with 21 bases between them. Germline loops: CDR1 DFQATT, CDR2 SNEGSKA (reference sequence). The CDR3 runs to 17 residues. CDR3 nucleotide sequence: TGCAGTGCTAGAGAAAGGGCAGGGTTAAGGGTTTTTTCACCCCTCCACTTT. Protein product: CSARERAGLRVFSPLHF.

CDR3 residues: CSARDGRGHRGYTF. CDR3 DNA: TGCAGTGCTAGAGATGGCAGGGGGCATAGGGGCTACACCTTC. V is TRBV20-1 and J is TRBJ1-2; TRBD1 matches at 8 bases. Germline CDR1 and CDR2: DFQATT and SNEGSKA (reference sequence). This CDR3 has 14 residues. After removal of 0 bases from V and 8 bases from J, the junction contained 8 bases not matched to a gene.